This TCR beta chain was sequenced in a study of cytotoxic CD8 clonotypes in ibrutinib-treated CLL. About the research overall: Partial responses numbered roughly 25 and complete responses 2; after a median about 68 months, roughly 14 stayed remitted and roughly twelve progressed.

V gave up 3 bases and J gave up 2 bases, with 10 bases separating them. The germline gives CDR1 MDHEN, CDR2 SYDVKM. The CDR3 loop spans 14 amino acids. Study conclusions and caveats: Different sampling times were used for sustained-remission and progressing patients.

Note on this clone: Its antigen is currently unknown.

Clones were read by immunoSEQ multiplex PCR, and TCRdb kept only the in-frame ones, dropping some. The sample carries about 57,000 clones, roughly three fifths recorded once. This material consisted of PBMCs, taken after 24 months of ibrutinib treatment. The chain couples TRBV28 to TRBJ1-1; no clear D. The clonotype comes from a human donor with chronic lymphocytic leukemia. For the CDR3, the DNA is TGTGCCAGCAGTTTGGGTAGGGTTAACACTGAAGCTTTCTTT. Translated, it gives CASSLGRVNTEAFF. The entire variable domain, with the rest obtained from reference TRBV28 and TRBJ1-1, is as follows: DVKVTQSSRYLVKRTGEKVFLECVQDMDHENMFWYRQDPGLGLRLIYFSYDVKMKEKGDIPEGYSVSREKKERFSLILESASTNQTSMYLCASSLGRVNTEAFFGQGTRLTVV.